Following are 9 T cell receptor beta chains from one sample sequenced in a study of cytomegalovirus exposure and HLA in healthy donors. The study ran its PCR with 60 Vbeta and 13 Jbeta primers. Sequenced by immunoSEQ multiplex PCR; TCRdb stores in-frame clones only, minus some. Among about 160,000 clones listed, about three quarters were seen once. The specimen was PBMCs. These receptors were obtained from a woman aged 40 to 50 in good health and CMV-seronegative.

The genes are TRBV5-1 and TRBJ1-5; no reliable D call. The germline gives CDR1 SGHRS, CDR2 YFSETQ. V lost 1 base and J 1 base, leaving 9 bases between the germline ends. The CDR3 is made up of 15 amino acids. The CDR3 DNA reads as TGCGCCAGCAGCTTGACGGGTTCGAGCAATCAGCCCCAGCATTTT. It is translated as CASSLTGSSNQPQHF.

The table lists this clone with a count of one. The chain joins TRBV5-1 to TRBJ2-3, with a tentative D call TRBD2 (7 bases). Per the germline V gene, CDR1 is SGHRS and CDR2 is YFSETQ. Trimming left V 7 bases short and J 7 bases short, with 19 bases between. The CDR3 is 14 residues long. This chain's CDR3 is CASDPGGTINTQYF. In DNA, the CDR3 is TGCGCCAGCGATCCGGGGGGCACCATCAATACGCAGTATTTT.

The CDR3 protein is CASSESRRDTQYF. CDR3 in DNA: TGTGCCAGCAGTGAAAGCCGTAGAGATACGCAGTATTTT. The rearrangement joins TRBV2 to TRBJ2-3; D uncertain. Germline CDR1 and CDR2: SNHLY and FYNNEI. V was clipped by 2 bases and J by 5 bases, with 8 bases between them. There are 13 residues in the CDR3.

This clone was found a few times. V usage is TRBV6-6 and J usage is TRBJ1-2, with unresolved D. This CDR3 comprises 12 residues. The V gene lost 4 bases and the J gene lost 4 bases, with 7 bases spanning the gap. Germline V gene lookup returns CDR1 MNHNY and CDR2 SVGAGI (reference sequence). Here the CDR3 reads CASSSEGYGYTF. CDR3 in DNA: TGTGCCAGCAGTTCCGAGGGCTATGGCTACACCTTC.

In its sample, this clone was seen a few times. With a far larger clone one base away, a read error is the likely cause. The chain employs TRBV5-6 and TRBJ1-6, with D perhaps TRBD1 (6 bases). The CDR3 loop spans 15 amino acids. CDR1 and CDR2 (germline): SGHDT, YYEEEE. V dropped 4 bases and J dropped 7 bases, with 15 bases sitting between them. The DNA for the CDR3 is TGTGCCAGCAGCCCTGGTCGGCAGGGGAATTCACCCCTCCACTTT. Translation gives CASSPGRQGNSPLHF.

The chain couples TRBV19 to TRBJ1-1; 9 bases align to TRBD1. This CDR3 comprises 14 residues. V shed 6 bases, J shed 3 bases, and the junction held 5 bases outside the gene matches. Germline V lookup: CDR1 LNHDA, CDR2 SQIVND (reference sequence). CDR3 protein: CASRIGQGYTEAFF. The CDR3 DNA is TGTGCCAGTAGAATTGGACAGGGGTACACTGAAGCTTTCTTT.

The CDR3 DNA sequence: TGTGCCAGCAGCTTAGCAGGGAGCTCCTACAATGAGCAGTTCTTC. Its translation: CASSLAGSSYNEQFF. The V and J genes are TRBV7-9 and TRBJ2-1, with a weak D call TRBD2 (5 bases). There are 15 residues in the CDR3. V was cut by 0 bases and J by 0 bases, with 6 bases left in between. Germline values: CDR1 SEHNR, CDR2 FQNEAQ (reference sequence).

V gene TRBV5-5 combines with J gene TRBJ2-4; 11 nucleotides align to TRBD2. V gave up 2 bases and J gave up 0 bases; unmatched junction bases: 10. Germline V gene lookup returns CDR1 SGHKS and CDR2 YYEKEE (reference sequence). This CDR3 has 19 amino acids. CDR3 residues: CASSFWLAGGKLAKNIQYF. The DNA of the CDR3 is TGTGCCAGCAGCTTTTGGCTAGCGGGGGGAAAGCTAGCCAAAAACATTCAGTACTTC.

The rearrangement links TRBV4-2 to TRBJ2-1; 8 bases agree with TRBD2. The V gene end was trimmed by 5 bases and the J gene end by 0 bases; junction bases not matched to a gene: 6. Germline values: CDR1 LGHNA, CDR2 YNFKEQ. The CDR3 sequence is 16 residues long. CDR3 residues: CASSGSRGASYNEQFF. The CDR3, as DNA: TGTGCCAGCAGCGGATCGCGGGGGGCCTCCTACAATGAGCAGTTCTTC.